This TCR beta chain was obtained from a study of T cell changes during pregnancy in multiple sclerosis. Produced via immunoSEQ multiplex PCR; TCRdb's table is partial and in-frame only. The profile covers tens of thousands of clones, with 91% appearing a single time and 0.6% to 0.8% taken by the ten largest. The V segment lost 2 bases and the J segment 4 bases; nucleotides outside the gene matches: 2. Germline V gives CDR1 SEHNR, CDR2 FQNEAQ (reference sequence). The CDR3 has 14 amino acids. V is TRBV7-9 and J is TRBJ2-7, with 10 nucleotides matching TRBD2. The origin of this receptor is a female donor in good health, enrolled as a control in a pregnancy study. The sample in question was peripheral blood, obtained in the third trimester of pregnancy. For the CDR3, the DNA is TGTGCCAGCAGCTTAACTAGCGGGACATACGAGCAGTACTTC. Its translation is CASSLTSGTYEQYF.